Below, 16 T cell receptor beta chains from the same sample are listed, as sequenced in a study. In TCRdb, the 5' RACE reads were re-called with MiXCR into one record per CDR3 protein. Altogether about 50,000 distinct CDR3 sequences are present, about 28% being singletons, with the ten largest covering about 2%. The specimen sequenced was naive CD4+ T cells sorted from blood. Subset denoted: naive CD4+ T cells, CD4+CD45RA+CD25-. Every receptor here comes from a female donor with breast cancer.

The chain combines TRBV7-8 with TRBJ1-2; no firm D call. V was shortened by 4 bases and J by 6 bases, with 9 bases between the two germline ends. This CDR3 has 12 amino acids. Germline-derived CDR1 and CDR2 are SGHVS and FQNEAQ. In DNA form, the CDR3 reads TGTGCCAGCAGCTCTTTATCTGATGGCTACACCTTC. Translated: CASSSLSDGYTF. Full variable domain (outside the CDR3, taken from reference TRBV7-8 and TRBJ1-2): GAGVSQSPRYKVAKRGQDVALRCDPISGHVSLFWYQQALGQGPEFLTYFQNEAQLDKSGLPSDRFFAERPEGSVSTLKIQRTQQEDSAVYLCASSSLSDGYTFGSGTRLTVV.

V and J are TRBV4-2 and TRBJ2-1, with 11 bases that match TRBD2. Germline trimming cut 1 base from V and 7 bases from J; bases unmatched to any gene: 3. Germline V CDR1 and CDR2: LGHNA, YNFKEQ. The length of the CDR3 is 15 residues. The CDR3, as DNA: TGTGCCAGCAGCCAAGGGACTAGCGGGTCTAATGAGCAGTTCTTC. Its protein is CASSQGTSGSNEQFF.

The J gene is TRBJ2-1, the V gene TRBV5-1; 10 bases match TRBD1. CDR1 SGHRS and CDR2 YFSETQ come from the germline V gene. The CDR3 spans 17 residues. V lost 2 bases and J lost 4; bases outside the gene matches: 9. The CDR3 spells CASSLLGQGISYNEQFF. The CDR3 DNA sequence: TGCGCCAGCAGCTTACTGGGACAGGGGATTTCATACAATGAGCAGTTCTTC.

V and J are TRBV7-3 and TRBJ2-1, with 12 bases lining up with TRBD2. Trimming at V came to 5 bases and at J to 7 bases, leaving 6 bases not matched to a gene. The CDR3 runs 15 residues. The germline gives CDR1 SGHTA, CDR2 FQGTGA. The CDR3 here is CASSATSGSGNEQFF. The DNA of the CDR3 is TGTGCCAGCAGCGCGACTAGCGGGAGTGGAAATGAGCAGTTCTTC.

The CDR3 spells CSARDGKGQRETQYF. The CDR3 DNA sequence: TGCAGTGCTAGAGATGGGAAAGGGCAAAGGGAGACCCAGTACTTC. The V gene is TRBV20-1, the J gene TRBJ2-5; D call uncertain. Germline V lookup: CDR1 DFQATT, CDR2 SNEGSKA (reference sequence). With 0 bases removed from V and 5 bases from J, the gap between germline ends came to 16 bases. The CDR3 is 15 amino acids.

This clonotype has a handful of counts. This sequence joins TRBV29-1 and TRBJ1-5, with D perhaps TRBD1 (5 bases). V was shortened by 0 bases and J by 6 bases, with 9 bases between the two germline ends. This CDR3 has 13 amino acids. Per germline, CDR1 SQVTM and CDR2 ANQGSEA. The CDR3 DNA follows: TGCAGCGTTGAAGATGGCGGGGGTCAGCCCCAGCATTTT. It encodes CSVEDGGGQPQHF.

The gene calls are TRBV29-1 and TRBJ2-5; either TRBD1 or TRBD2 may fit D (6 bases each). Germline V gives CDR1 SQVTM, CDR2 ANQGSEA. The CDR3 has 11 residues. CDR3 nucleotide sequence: TGCGGTTGTAAGGGGGGAGAGACCCAGTACTTC. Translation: CGCKGGETQYF.

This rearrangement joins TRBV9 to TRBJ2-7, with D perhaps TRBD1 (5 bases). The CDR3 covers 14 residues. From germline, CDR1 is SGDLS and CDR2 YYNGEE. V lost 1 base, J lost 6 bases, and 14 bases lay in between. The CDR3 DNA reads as TGTGCCAGCAGCGTATGGGGCGATGGTGGCGAGCAGTACTTC. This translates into CASSVWGDGGEQYF.

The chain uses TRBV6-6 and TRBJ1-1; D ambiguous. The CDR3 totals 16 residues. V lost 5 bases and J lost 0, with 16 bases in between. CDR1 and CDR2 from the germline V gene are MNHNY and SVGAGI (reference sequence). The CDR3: CASSATRFGVNTEAFF. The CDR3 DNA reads TGTGCCAGCAGTGCCACAAGGTTCGGGGTGAACACTGAAGCTTTCTTT.

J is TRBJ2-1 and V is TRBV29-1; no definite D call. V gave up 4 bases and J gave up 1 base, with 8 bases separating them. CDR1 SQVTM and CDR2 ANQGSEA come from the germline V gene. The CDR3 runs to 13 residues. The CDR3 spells CSVGQDSYNEQFF. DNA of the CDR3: TGCAGCGTTGGCCAAGATTCCTACAATGAGCAGTTCTTC.

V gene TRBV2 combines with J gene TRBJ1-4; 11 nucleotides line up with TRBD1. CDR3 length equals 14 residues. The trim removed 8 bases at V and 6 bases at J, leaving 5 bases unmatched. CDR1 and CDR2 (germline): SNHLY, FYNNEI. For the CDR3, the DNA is TGTGCCAGCGGGGGGGACAGGGGGTATGAAAAACTGTTTTTT. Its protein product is CASGGDRGYEKLFF.

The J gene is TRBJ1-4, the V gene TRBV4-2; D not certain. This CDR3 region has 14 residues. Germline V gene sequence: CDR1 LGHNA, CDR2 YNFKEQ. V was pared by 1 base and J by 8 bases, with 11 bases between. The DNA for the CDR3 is TGTGCCAGCAGCCAAGGTCCAGGTTCCGAAAAACTGTTTTTT. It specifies CASSQGPGSEKLFF.

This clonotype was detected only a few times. The CDR3 loop reads CASSLFTSSYTEAFF. CDR3 coding DNA: TGTGCCAGCAGCTTATTTACTTCGAGCTACACTGAAGCTTTCTTT. The rearrangement links TRBV7-2 to TRBJ1-1; no reliable D call. V dropped 2 bases and J dropped 3 bases, with 13 bases sitting between them. Germline-derived CDR1 and CDR2 are SGHTA and FQGNSA. The CDR3 runs to 15 residues.

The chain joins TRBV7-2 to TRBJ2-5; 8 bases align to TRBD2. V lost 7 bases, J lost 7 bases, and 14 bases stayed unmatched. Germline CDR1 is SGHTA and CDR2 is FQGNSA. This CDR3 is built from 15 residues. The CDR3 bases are TGTGCCAGCACCCGAGCGGGAGTCTCTTTGGGGACCCAGTACTTC. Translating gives CASTRAGVSLGTQYF.

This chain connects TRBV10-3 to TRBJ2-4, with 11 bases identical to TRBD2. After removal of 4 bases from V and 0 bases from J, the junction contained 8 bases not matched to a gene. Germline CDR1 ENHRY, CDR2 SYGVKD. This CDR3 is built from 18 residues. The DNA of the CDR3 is TGTGCCATCAGTGGGGGACTAGCGGCTCCCCTAGCCAAAAACATTCAGTACTTC. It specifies CAISGGLAAPLAKNIQYF.

For the CDR3, the DNA is TGCAGTGCTAGGACCCACGGGACACAGGATGAAAAACTGTTTTTT. Protein product: CSARTHGTQDEKLFF. The J gene is TRBJ1-4, the V gene TRBV20-1; D perhaps matches TRBD1 (6 bases). Trimming took 3 bases from V and 6 from J, leaving 17 bases between them. CDR1 DFQATT and CDR2 SNEGSKA come from the germline V gene (reference sequence). The CDR3 contains 15 residues.